These T cell receptor beta chains were read from a single sample in a study of cytomegalovirus exposure and HLA in healthy donors. Assay used: immunoSEQ multiplex PCR; TCRdb lists only in-frame clones, some missing. This sample has around 150,000 clones; 82% occur once, and the top ten carry more than 7%. The sequenced sample was PBMCs. These receptors originate from a male donor in good health and CMV-seropositive. Each CDR3 is given with its conserved first and last residue. D genes are given only for firm matches.

d_call: NA; v_call: TRBV2; cdr3_aa: CASSIEASYGYTF
d_call: TRBD1; v_call: TRBV5-1; cdr3_aa: CASSEPGQGLMGTEAFF
d_call: NA; v_call: TRBV9; cdr3_aa: CASSPQVLAKNIQYF
d_call: NA; v_call: TRBV7-2; cdr3_aa: CASSSTTDYGYTF
d_call: TRBD2; v_call: TRBV9; cdr3_aa: CASSILAGASYEQYF
d_call: NA; v_call: TRBV6-1; cdr3_aa: CASSADLLYNEQFF
d_call: NA; v_call: TRBV19; cdr3_aa: CASSIGPLQPQHF
d_call: TRBD2; v_call: TRBV7-2; cdr3_aa: CASSQLAGSTNEQFF
d_call: TRBD2; v_call: TRBV19; cdr3_aa: CASSSTSGGTAKFTDTQYF
d_call: NA; v_call: TRBV14; cdr3_aa: CASSSLAGETFGAFF
d_call: TRBD1; v_call: TRBV19; cdr3_aa: CASRRDSPYEQYF
d_call: NA; v_call: TRBV7-2; cdr3_aa: CASSLAQTGEQFF
d_call: TRBD2; v_call: TRBV18; cdr3_aa: CASSEGTSGTYEQYF
d_call: TRBD2; v_call: TRBV5-1; cdr3_aa: CASSLAAAREGGEQFF
d_call: TRBD1; v_call: TRBV7-9; cdr3_aa: CASSLAGLRGSYEQYF
d_call: NA; v_call: TRBV6-5; cdr3_aa: CASRAVVSEQYF
d_call: NA; v_call: TRBV7-9; cdr3_aa: CASSRSLYEQYF
d_call: NA; v_call: TRBV9; cdr3_aa: CASSAPLGGGNTDTQYF
d_call: NA; v_call: TRBV2; cdr3_aa: CASTPRGYTEAFF
d_call: NA; v_call: TRBV15; cdr3_aa: CATSKPTTSNYGYTF
d_call: TRBD1; v_call: TRBV19; cdr3_aa: CASTKWLGQGAGQPQHF
d_call: NA; v_call: TRBV19; cdr3_aa: CASSSRLAGELFF
d_call: TRBD2; v_call: TRBV6-1; cdr3_aa: CASRRLAGAFEQYF
d_call: NA; v_call: TRBV28; cdr3_aa: CASSLEVGLSMNTEAFF
d_call: NA; v_call: TRBV28; cdr3_aa: CASSSPYEQYF
d_call: TRBD2; v_call: TRBV6-6; cdr3_aa: CASNPDGGGMYEQYF
d_call: NA; v_call: TRBV2; cdr3_aa: CASTGQISNQPQHF
d_call: TRBD1; v_call: TRBV27; cdr3_aa: CASSLSRGRGREQYF
d_call: NA; v_call: TRBV14; cdr3_aa: CASSWAMREGYTF
d_call: TRBD1; v_call: TRBV28; cdr3_aa: CASRFGQGEQPQHF
d_call: NA; v_call: TRBV6-5; cdr3_aa: CASSYGQGLGTGELFF
d_call: TRBD1; v_call: TRBV10-1; cdr3_aa: CASSEPAGRGFDEQYF
d_call: TRBD1; v_call: TRBV5-6; cdr3_aa: CASSLGQGWEQYF
d_call: TRBD2; v_call: TRBV14; cdr3_aa: CASSLSTSGYSYEQYF
d_call: TRBD1; v_call: TRBV5-1; cdr3_aa: CASSLRDRVWGTEAFF
d_call: NA; v_call: TRBV5-6; cdr3_aa: CASSLLGPMVEKLFF
d_call: TRBD1; v_call: TRBV19; cdr3_aa: CASMAQGGANYGYTF
d_call: TRBD1; v_call: TRBV6-5; cdr3_aa: CASSSSGTATYEQYF
d_call: TRBD1; v_call: TRBV7-2; cdr3_aa: CASSYDRGPQPQHF
d_call: NA; v_call: TRBV20-1; cdr3_aa: CSASEAGELFF
d_call: TRBD1; v_call: TRBV9; cdr3_aa: CASSLQGDTEAFF
d_call: NA; v_call: TRBV5-1; cdr3_aa: CASSKDSNTGELFF
d_call: TRBD2; v_call: TRBV7-2; cdr3_aa: CASSLFGLANTGELFF
d_call: TRBD1; v_call: TRBV7-9; cdr3_aa: CASSKGTGNFF
d_call: NA; v_call: TRBV27; cdr3_aa: CASSFNSLNTGELFF
d_call: NA; v_call: TRBV7-2; cdr3_aa: CASSVREGSTEAFF
d_call: NA; v_call: TRBV27; cdr3_aa: CASTAGVGYRGSGANVLTF
d_call: TRBD2; v_call: TRBV9; cdr3_aa: CASSPSGEHNEQFF
d_call: NA; v_call: TRBV7-9; cdr3_aa: CASSARATGTEAFF
d_call: TRBD1; v_call: TRBV9; cdr3_aa: CASSVQGAGTEAFF
d_call: NA; v_call: TRBV4-1; cdr3_aa: CASSTGDSYEQYF
d_call: NA; v_call: TRBV28; cdr3_aa: CSSSASTNEKLFF
d_call: NA; v_call: TRBV29-1; cdr3_aa: CSVVHGEETQYF
d_call: NA; v_call: TRBV19; cdr3_aa: CASKTVANSYEQYF
d_call: NA; v_call: TRBV10-3; cdr3_aa: CAISRDNNYGYTF
d_call: TRBD2; v_call: TRBV5-1; cdr3_aa: CASSPRTSGAEQYF
d_call: NA; v_call: TRBV7-9; cdr3_aa: CASYTMEGGGKTEAFF
d_call: TRBD2; v_call: TRBV6-5; cdr3_aa: CASTPRGLSYNEQFF
d_call: TRBD1; v_call: TRBV18; cdr3_aa: CASSPSDRAYGYTF
d_call: TRBD1; v_call: TRBV19; cdr3_aa: CASTTGGANTEAFF